The entry that follows covers one T cell receptor (beta chain) sequence. Its antigen is unidentified. Time point meaning: week 35, safety follow-up. The vaccine gave 300 ug of a 20-mer mutant IDH1 peptide subcutaneously per dose. There were eight vaccinations for patients, given in weeks 1, 3, 5, 7, 11, 15, 19 and 23. The entry originates in a study of a mutant IDH1 vaccine in newly diagnosed glioma. Study conclusions and caveats: Pseudoprogression appeared independent of alterations in top peripheral clonotypes. Immune responses arising from the vaccine appeared in about 94% of patients.

In germline, CDR1 is SNHLY, CDR2 FYNNEI. This CDR3 is built from 15 residues. Trimming pared 4 bases from V and 2 bases from J, leaving 15 bases between. The method was immunoSEQ multiplex PCR; TCRdb's version includes in-frame clones alone and lacks a portion of them. The sample shows 40,000 to 55,000 clones, about 79% of them seen only once. The chain combines TRBV2 with TRBJ2-7; TRBD2 is a possible D gene (6 bases). This TCR came from a man aged 35 to 55 with glioma. The material sequenced was PBMCs, taken from a glioma patient whose treatment included an IDH1 peptide vaccine. CDR3 in DNA: TGTGCCAGCAGTGGAGGGAGGCGGGCCACCTACGAGCAGTACTTC. It is translated as CASSGGRRATYEQYF.